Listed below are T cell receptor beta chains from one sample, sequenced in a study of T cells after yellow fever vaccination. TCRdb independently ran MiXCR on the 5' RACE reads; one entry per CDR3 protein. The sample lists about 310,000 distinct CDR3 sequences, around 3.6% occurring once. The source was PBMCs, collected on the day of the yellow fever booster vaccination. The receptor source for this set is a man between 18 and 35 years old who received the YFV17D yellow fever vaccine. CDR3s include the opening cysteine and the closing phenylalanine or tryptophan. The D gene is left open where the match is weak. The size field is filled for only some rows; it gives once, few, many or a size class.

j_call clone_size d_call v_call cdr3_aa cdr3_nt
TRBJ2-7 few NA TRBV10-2 CASRLRGLRDEQYF TGCGCCAGCCGGCTCCGGGGGCTTAGGGACGAGCAGTACTTC
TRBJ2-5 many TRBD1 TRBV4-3 CASSLTGGADLTQYF TGCGCCAGCAGCCTCACAGGGGGCGCGGATTTGACCCAGTACTTC
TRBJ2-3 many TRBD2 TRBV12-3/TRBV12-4 CASSLAGVKDTQYF TGTGCCAGCAGTCTAGCGGGGGTAAAGGATACGCAGTATTTT
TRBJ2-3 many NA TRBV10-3 CAISGPGEDTQYF TGTGCCATCAGTGGGCCAGGGGAAGATACGCAGTATTTT
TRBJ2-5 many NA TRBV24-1 CATSDPKGAETQYF TGTGCCACCAGTGACCCCAAGGGAGCGGAGACCCAGTACTTC
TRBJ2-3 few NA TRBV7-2 CASSSPGLYTDTQYF TGTGCCAGCAGCTCCCCGGGACTCTACACAGATACGCAGTATTTT
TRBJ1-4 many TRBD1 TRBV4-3 CASSQERPGTGNEKLFF TGCGCCAGCAGCCAGGAACGACCTGGGACAGGAAATGAAAAACTGTTTTTT
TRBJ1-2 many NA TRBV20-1 CSGLPRGFVNYGYTF TGCAGTGGACTCCCTCGGGGGTTTGTTAACTATGGCTACACCTTC
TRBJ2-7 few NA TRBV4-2 CASSQDNRPPMLYEQYF TGTGCCAGCAGCCAAGATAACAGACCACCCATGCTATACGAGCAGTACTTC
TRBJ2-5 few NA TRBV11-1 CASSFGTLVETQYF TGTGCCAGCAGCTTCGGGACCCTCGTTGAGACCCAGTACTTC
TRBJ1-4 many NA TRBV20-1 CSARLSSQGTNEKLFF TGCAGTGCTAGACTATCATCCCAGGGAACTAATGAAAAACTGTTTTTT
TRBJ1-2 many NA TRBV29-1 CSAVLNYGYTF TGCAGCGCGGTCCTCAACTATGGCTACACCTTC
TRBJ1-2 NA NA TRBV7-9 CASSFTDTNYGYTF TGTGCCAGCAGCTTCACAGACACTAACTATGGCTACACCTTC
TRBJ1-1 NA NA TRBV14 CASSQERGMGAFF TGTGCCAGCAGCCAAGAACGCGGGATGGGAGCTTTCTTT
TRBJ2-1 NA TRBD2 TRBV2 CASSSQRGIEQFF TGTGCCAGCAGCTCCCAGCGGGGAATTGAGCAGTTCTTC
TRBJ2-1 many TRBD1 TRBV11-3 CASSGQGRRGEQFF TGTGCCAGCAGCGGACAGGGGCGACGGGGTGAGCAGTTCTTC
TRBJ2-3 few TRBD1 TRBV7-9 CASSPTGDTQYF TGTGCCAGCAGCCCGACAGGGGATACGCAGTATTTT
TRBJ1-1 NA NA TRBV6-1 CASRVHRGAEAFF TGTGCCAGCAGGGTACATCGGGGAGCTGAAGCTTTCTTT
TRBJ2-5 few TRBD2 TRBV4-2 CASSQVMGTSGGAFETQYF TGTGCCAGCAGCCAAGTAATGGGGACTAGCGGGGGGGCCTTCGAGACCCAGTACTTC
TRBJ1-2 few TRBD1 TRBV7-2 CASRSGTGDYGYTF TGTGCCAGCAGGTCCGGGACAGGGGACTATGGCTACACCTTC
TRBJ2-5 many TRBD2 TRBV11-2 CASSNGLAGETQYF TGTGCCAGCAGCAATGGACTAGCGGGAGAGACCCAGTACTTC
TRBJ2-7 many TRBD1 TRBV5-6 CASSFDRTGVNEQYF TGTGCCAGCAGCTTCGACCGGACAGGGGTGAACGAGCAGTACTTC
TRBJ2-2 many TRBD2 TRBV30 CAWVRSGGYTGELFF TGTGCCTGGGTTAGGAGCGGGGGCTACACCGGGGAGCTGTTTTTT
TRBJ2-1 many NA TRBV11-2 CASSLDRWLEQFF TGTGCCAGCAGCTTAGATAGGTGGCTAGAGCAGTTCTTC
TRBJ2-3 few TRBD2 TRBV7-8 CASNRLAGTDTQYF TGTGCCAGCAATAGGCTAGCGGGGACAGATACGCAGTATTTT
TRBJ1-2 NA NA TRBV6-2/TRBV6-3 CASSYQDNYGYTF TGTGCCAGCAGTTACCAGGATAACTATGGCTACACCTTC
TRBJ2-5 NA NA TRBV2 CASSGRIQETQYF TGTGCCAGCAGTGGAAGAATCCAAGAGACCCAGTACTTC
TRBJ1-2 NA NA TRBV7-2 CASSIDPDYGYTF TGTGCCAGCAGCATAGATCCTGACTATGGCTACACCTTC
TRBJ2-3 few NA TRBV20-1 CSAKGNTDTQYF TGCAGTGCTAAGGGGAACACAGATACGCAGTATTTT
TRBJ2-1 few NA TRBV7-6 CASSGLRGQGNEQFF TGTGCCAGCAGCGGCCTAAGGGGCCAGGGCAATGAGCAGTTCTTC
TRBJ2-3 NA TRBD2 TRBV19 CASTGLASDTQYF TGTGCCTCCACGGGACTAGCGTCCGATACGCAGTATTTT
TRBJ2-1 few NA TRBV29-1 CSGARQEQFF TGCAGCGGCGCCCGACAGGAGCAGTTCTTC
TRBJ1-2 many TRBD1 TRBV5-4 CASSPTGTYGYTF TGTGCCAGCAGTCCGACAGGGACCTATGGCTACACCTTC
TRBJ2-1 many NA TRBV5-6 CASSFRTSSYNEQFF TGTGCCAGCAGCTTTAGGACATCCTCCTACAATGAGCAGTTCTTC
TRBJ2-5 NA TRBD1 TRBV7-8 CASSLALPGTDQETQYF TGTGCCAGCAGCTTAGCCCTCCCCGGGACAGACCAAGAGACCCAGTACTTC
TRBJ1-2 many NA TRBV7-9 CASSPPGHHGYTF TGTGCCAGCAGCCCACCGGGACACCATGGCTACACCTTC
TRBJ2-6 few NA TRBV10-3 CAISSGRGTSGANVLTF TGTGCCATCAGTAGTGGCAGGGGAACCTCTGGGGCCAACGTCCTGACTTTC
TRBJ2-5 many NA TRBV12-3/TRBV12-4 CASSLRSEPQETQYF TGTGCCAGCAGTTTAAGATCAGAACCCCAAGAGACCCAGTACTTC
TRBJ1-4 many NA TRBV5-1 CASSPGTEKGGLFF TGCGCCAGCAGCCCCGGGACCGAAAAAGGTGGACTGTTTTTT
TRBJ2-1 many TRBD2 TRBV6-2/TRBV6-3 CASSYSRGGYNEQFF TGTGCCAGCAGTTACTCACGGGGGGGGTACAATGAGCAGTTCTTC
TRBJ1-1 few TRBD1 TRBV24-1 CATRGTGRSTEAFF TGTGCCACCAGAGGGACAGGGAGGAGCACTGAAGCTTTCTTT
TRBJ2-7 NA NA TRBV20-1 CSARGYSYEQYF TGCAGTGCTAGAGGTTACTCCTACGAGCAGTACTTC
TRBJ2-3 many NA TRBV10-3 CAISGRRGTDTQYF TGTGCCATCAGTGGGAGGAGGGGCACAGATACGCAGTATTTT
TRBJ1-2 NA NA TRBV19 CASSVNWWTGYGYTF TGTGCCAGTAGTGTGAACTGGTGGACTGGCTATGGCTACACCTTC
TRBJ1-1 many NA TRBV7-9 CASRNSYGETEAFF TGTGCCAGCAGAAATTCCTACGGGGAGACTGAAGCTTTCTTT
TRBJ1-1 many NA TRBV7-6 CASSLGRRALSEAFF TGTGCCAGCAGCTTAGGTCGCAGGGCTCTTTCTGAAGCTTTCTTT
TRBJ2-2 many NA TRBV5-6 CASSLDGGTNTGELFF TGTGCCAGCAGCTTGGATGGAGGTACGAACACCGGGGAGCTGTTTTTT
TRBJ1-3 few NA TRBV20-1 CSARWGGSGNTIYF TGCAGTGCTAGATGGGGGGGCTCTGGAAACACCATATATTTT
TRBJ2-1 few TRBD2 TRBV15 CATSRVGEGVPYNEQFF TGTGCCACCAGCAGAGTGGGGGAGGGAGTGCCCTACAATGAGCAGTTCTTC
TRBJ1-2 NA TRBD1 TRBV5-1 CASSWGTGVGYTF TGCGCCAGCAGCTGGGGGACAGGGGTCGGCTACACCTTC
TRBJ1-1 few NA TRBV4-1 CASSQDLVLATEAFF TGCGCCAGCAGCCAAGATCTGGTCCTGGCTACTGAAGCTTTCTTT